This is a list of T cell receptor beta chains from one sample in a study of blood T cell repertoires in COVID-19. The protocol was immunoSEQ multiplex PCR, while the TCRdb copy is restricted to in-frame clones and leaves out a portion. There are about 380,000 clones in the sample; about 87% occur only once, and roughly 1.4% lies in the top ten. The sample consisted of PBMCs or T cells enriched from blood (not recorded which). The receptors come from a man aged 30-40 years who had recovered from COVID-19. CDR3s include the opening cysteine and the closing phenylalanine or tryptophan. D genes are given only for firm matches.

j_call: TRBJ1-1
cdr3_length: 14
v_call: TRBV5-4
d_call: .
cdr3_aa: CASSLEWGGTEAFF
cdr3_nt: TGTGCCAGCAGCTTGGAGTGGGGAGGTACTGAAGCTTTCTTT

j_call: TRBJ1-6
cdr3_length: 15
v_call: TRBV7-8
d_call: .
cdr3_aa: CASSSIRGGDSPLHF
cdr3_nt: TGTGCCAGCAGCTCCATCAGGGGAGGGGATTCACCCCTCCACTTT

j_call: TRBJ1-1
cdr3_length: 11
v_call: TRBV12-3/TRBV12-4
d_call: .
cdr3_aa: CASSFSGTAFF
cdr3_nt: TGTGCCAGCAGTTTTAGTGGTACGGCTTTCTTT

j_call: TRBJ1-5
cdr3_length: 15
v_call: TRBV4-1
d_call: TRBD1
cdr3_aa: CASSPRQGANQPQHF
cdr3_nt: TGCGCCAGCAGCCCCCGACAGGGAGCTAATCAGCCCCAGCATTTT

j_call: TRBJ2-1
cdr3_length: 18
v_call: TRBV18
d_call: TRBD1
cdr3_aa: CASSPPSETGGWYNEQFF
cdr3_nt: TGTGCCAGCTCACCACCGAGTGAAACAGGGGGCTGGTACAATGAGCAGTTCTTC

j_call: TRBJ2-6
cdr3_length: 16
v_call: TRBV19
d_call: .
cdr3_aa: CASSIRVFSGANVLTF
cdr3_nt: TGTGCCAGTAGTATTCGGGTTTTCTCTGGGGCCAACGTCCTGACTTTC

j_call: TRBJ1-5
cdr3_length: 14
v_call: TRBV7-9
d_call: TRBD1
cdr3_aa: CASSLDRGHQPQHF
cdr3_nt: TGTGCCAGCAGCTTAGACAGGGGCCATCAGCCCCAGCATTTT

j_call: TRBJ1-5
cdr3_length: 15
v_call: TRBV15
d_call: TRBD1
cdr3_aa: CATSREVQGDQPQHF
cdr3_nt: TGTGCCACCAGCAGAGAGGTACAGGGGGATCAGCCCCAGCATTTT

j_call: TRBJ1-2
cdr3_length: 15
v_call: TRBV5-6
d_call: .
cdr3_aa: CASSNRALLDYGYTF
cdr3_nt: TGTGCCAGCAGCAACAGGGCTCTTCTCGACTATGGCTACACCTTC

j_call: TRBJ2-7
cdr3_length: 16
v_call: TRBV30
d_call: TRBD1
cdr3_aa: CAWSPRTGQGAHEQYF
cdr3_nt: TGTGCCTGGAGTCCCCGGACGGGACAGGGGGCCCACGAGCAGTACTTC

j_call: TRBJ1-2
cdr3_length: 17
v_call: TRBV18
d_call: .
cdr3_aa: CASSPYSPGLPYIGYTF
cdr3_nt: TGTGCCAGCTCACCCTATAGTCCGGGACTACCCTATATTGGCTACACCTTC

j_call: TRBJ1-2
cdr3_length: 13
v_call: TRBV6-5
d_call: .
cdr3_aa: CATYPGANYGYTF
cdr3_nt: TGTGCCACCTATCCTGGGGCCAACTATGGCTACACCTTC

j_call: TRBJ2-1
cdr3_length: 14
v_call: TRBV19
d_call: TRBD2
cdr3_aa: CASSTTLSGVEQFF
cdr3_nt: TGTGCCAGTAGTACAACCCTTAGCGGGGTAGAGCAGTTCTTC

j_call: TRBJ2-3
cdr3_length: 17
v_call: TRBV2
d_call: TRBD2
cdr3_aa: CASSESAASGGVGTQYF
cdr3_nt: TGTGCCAGCAGTGAATCGGCGGCTAGCGGGGGGGTGGGTACGCAGTATTTT

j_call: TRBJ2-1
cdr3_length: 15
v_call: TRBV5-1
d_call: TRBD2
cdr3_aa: CASTLGTSSGDEQFF
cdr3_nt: TGCGCCAGCACCCTCGGGACTAGTTCAGGCGATGAGCAGTTCTTC

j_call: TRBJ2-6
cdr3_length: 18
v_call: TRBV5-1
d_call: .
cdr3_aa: CASSLMRFASSGANVLTF
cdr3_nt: TGCGCCAGCAGCTTAATGAGGTTTGCAAGCTCTGGGGCCAACGTCCTGACTTTC

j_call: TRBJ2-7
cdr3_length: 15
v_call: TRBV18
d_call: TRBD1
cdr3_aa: CASSPSGQGSYEQYF
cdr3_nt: TGTGCCAGCTCACCCTCCGGACAGGGGTCCTACGAGCAGTACTTC

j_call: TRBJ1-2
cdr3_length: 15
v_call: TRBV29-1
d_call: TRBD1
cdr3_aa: CSGIYTDRGGYGYTF
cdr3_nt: TGCAGCGGAATCTATACCGACAGGGGCGGCTATGGCTACACCTTC

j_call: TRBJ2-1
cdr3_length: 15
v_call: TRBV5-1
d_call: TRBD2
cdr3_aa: CASSTRAGGRNEQFF
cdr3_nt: TGCGCCAGCAGCACGCGGGCGGGGGGGCGAAATGAGCAGTTCTTC

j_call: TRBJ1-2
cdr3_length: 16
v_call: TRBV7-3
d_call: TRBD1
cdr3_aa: CASSPRPGTGVGGYTF
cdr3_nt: TGTGCCAGCAGCCCACGTCCCGGGACAGGGGTGGGTGGCTACACCTTC

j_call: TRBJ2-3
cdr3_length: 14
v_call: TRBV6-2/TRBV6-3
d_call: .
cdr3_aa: CASIPGRSTDTQYF
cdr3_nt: TGTGCCAGCATCCCGGGCAGGAGCACAGATACGCAGTATTTT

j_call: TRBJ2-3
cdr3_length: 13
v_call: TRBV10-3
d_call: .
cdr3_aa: CAISDRGGDTQYF
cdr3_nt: TGTGCCATCAGTGACAGGGGCGGAGATACGCAGTATTTT

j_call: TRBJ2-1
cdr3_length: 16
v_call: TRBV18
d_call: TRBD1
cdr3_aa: CASSRGTGLYYNEQFF
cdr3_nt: TGTGCCAGCTCACGTGGGACAGGGCTTTACTACAATGAGCAGTTCTTC

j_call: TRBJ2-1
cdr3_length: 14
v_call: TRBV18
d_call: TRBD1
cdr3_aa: CASSPGQGFDEQFF
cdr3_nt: TGTGCCAGCTCACCGGGACAGGGGTTCGATGAGCAGTTCTTC

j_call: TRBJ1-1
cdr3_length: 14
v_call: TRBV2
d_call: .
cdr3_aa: CASSLRASGTEAFF
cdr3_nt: TGTGCCAGCAGTTTGAGGGCCTCCGGGACTGAAGCTTTCTTT

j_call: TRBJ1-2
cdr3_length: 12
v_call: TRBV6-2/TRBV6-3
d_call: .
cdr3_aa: CASSRTLDGYTF
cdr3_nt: TGTGCCAGCAGTCGAACTTTAGATGGCTACACCTTC

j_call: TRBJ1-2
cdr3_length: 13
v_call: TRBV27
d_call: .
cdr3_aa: CASSTTGLLGYTF
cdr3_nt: TGTGCCAGCAGTACCACAGGGTTACTCGGCTACACCTTC

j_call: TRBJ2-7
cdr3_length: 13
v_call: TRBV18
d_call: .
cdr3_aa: CASSPVQMYEQYF
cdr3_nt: TGTGCCAGCTCACCAGTTCAGATGTACGAGCAGTACTTC